Below, one T cell receptor beta chain is given with its context. Its binding antigen is unknown. Base qualities are missing; no much larger clone stands one base away. This record belongs to a study of shared clonotypes between healthy human individuals (dated by TCRdb to the early 2020s). Study-level background: The cohort comprised a couple of women and a few men aged 18 to 49 years. For each donor, three plates each were used for CD4 naive and CD4 memory, two plates were used for CD8 naive, and one plate was used for CD8 memory. The study deeply sequenced blood TCR repertoires of about five healthy adults to estimate repertoire size and the extent of clonotype sharing between individuals. Per donor, leukapheresis produced somewhere between about 0.94 and 9 billion PBMCs. To increase sequencing depth and limit assay-specific biases, different laboratories used diverse techniques to prepare libraries and sequence TCR repertoires. Summary of the overall study and its limitations: Pairwise subsampling indicated that sequencing depth was expected to affect the degree of clonotype sharing among donors. Sampling was restricted to blood, and TCR repertoires in tissue are likely to differ from TCR repertoires in blood. Because the study included a small number of donors, the genetic and exposure-history diversity represented was limited. Higher generation probabilities were observed for clonotypes shared by all four sorted-subset donors than for non-shared clonotypes. Across a handful of donors, 4.5% to 6.5% of naive CD4, roughly 3.5% of naive CD8, under 2.5% of memory CD4, and 0.4% of memory CD8 clonotypes were shared. Rarefaction of sorted-subset datasets indicated incomplete sequencing despite the large sequencing depth. Estimated clonotype richness was generally larger for naive than for memory subsets.

Donors were healthy HIV-negative adults with no recently reported acute infections or vaccinations. All donors were Caucasian adults living in Nashville, Tennessee, USA. CD4+ T cells were enriched through magnetic negative selection, after which naive cells were positively selected on CD45RA and the remaining negative fraction served as the memory subset. After blood collection by leukapheresis, PBMCs were isolated using Ficoll-Histopaque density gradient centrifugation and then cryopreserved in the vapor phase of liquid nitrogen. Purity and quantity of every magnetically sorted T cell population were checked by analytical flow cytometry. Genomic DNA was isolated from every sorted fraction and measured by UV absorbance on a Nanodrop 2000c. From a lookup of the germline V gene, CDR1 and CDR2 are KGHSH and LQKENI. The CDR3 holds 16 amino acids from the cysteine to the phenylalanine. CDR3 DNA is the only sequence kept; it has 48 bases, read in frame from the first base. The germline V end is reduced by 6 bases and the J end by 3 bases; junction bases left unmatched: 7.

TCR CDR3 regions were amplified from genomic DNA by multiplex PCR using the deep immunoSEQ assay. Genomic DNA extracted from each cell subset was distributed evenly over all wells of several immunoSEQ 96-well plates, and each plate served as one replicate. For sorted subsets, around 0.2 ug of genomic DNA, equivalent to some 30,000 T cell genomes, went into each replicate PCR. Purified libraries were quantified with a Qubit 3.0 fluorometer, sized on a Bioanalyzer 2100, and re-quantified with the KAPA Library Quantification kit. Every immunoSEQ 96-well plate was sequenced on a dedicated single-read 150-cycle Illumina NextSeq 550 flow cell. The published analysis was carried out like this. The immunoSEQ output contained only junctional sequences without quality scores, so filtering could not match that applied to full-length reads. Sequences were annotated with PyIR, a Python wrapper for IgBLAST v1.9, and V/J genes and CDR3 were assigned using IMGT germline references. Reads were filtered out if the reads had weak V/J assignments (E-value above 1e-6), no CDR3, stop codons, out-of-frame junctions, or ambiguous translated residues. V3J clonotypes were defined by identical inferred V gene, J gene, and CDR3 amino acid sequence. To compute the percentage overlap between repertoires, the number of shared unique clonotypes was divided by the size of the smaller repertoire. Three approaches were used to assess repertoire richness: RTK rarefaction, the Chao1 estimator, and Recon v2.1 estimates of unobserved clonotypes. Generation probabilities for all TCRbeta clonotypes obtained by the gDNA method from a few donors were computed using OLGA. Drawn from immuneACCESS, this table holds only the in-frame rearrangements with V and J called that TCRdb kept. Clones are partly lost; checked studies trace under half to an unresolved V gene and leave the rest unexplained. That table gives V, J and clone size, and the DNA gave D and trimming. The sample table lists under 200,000 clones, roughly 93% of them with a count of one. The ten largest clones represent 0.067% of the sample.

The TCR originated in a woman in her 30s in good health. Material for sequencing was naive CD4+ T cells sorted from blood. The sample's cell subset or site label, in plain terms: CD45RA+ positively selected. The rearrangement joined TRBV18 to TRBJ2-7, and 14 junction bases match TRBD2. The CDR3 sequence is CASSAPGLAGDYEQYF. The DNA sequence is as follows: TGTGCCAGCTCGGCGCCGGGACTAGCGGGAGACTACGAGCAGTACTTC.